These T cell receptor beta chains were read from a single sample in a study of identical twins. TCRdb ran MiXCR on the 5' RACE reads and lists one entry per CDR3 protein. The data contain about 210,000 distinct CDR3 sequences, less than 9.5% of them seen just once; the ten biggest clones take up just over 5%. The sample comprised memory (CD45RO+) T cells sorted from blood. The receptors stem from a woman between 18 and 29 years old in good health. The CDR3 runs from the conserved cysteine through the conserved F or W. The D gene is left open where the match is weak. The size of a clone is reported for some rows only, either as once, few or many, or as a class for expanded clones.

TGCAGTGCAATAGGGGGCACAGATACGCAGTATTTT CSAIGGTDTQYF many TRBJ2-3 - TRBV20-1
TGTGCCAGCAGTTTGAAACTAGCGGGGAAGGCGTATGAGCAGTTCTTC CASSLKLAGKAYEQFF few TRBJ2-1 TRBD2 TRBV12-3/TRBV12-4
TGTGCCAGCAGTATCGTTAGCTACGAGCAGTACTTC CASSIVSYEQYF many TRBJ2-7 - TRBV28
TGTGCCAGCAGCCTAGAAGACAGAATACTAACTGGAAACACCATATATTTT CASSLEDRILTGNTIYF - TRBJ1-3 - TRBV7-6
TGTGCCAGCAGCTTATTGCCGAGCGGGAGTGTGGCCGGGGAGCTGTTTTTT CASSLLPSGSVAGELFF - TRBJ2-2 TRBD2 TRBV7-7
TGTGCCAGTCTACAGGAATACCAAGAGACCCAGTACTTC CASLQEYQETQYF few TRBJ2-5 - TRBV18
TGTGCCAGTAGTATTAAGGCAGGGGGCTACGAGCAGTACTTC CASSIKAGGYEQYF - TRBJ2-7 TRBD1 TRBV19
TGTGCCAGCAGTGAAGGGGGCAGAGCTAATTCACCCCTCCACTTT CASSEGGRANSPLHF many TRBJ1-6 - TRBV6-1
TGCAGTGGAGGGCAGGGGGCCTTTAGAGAGACCCAGTACTTC CSGGQGAFRETQYF - TRBJ2-5 TRBD1 TRBV20-1
TGCAGTGCGGGACAGTCCTACGAGCAGTACTTC CSAGQSYEQYF few TRBJ2-7 TRBD1 TRBV20-1
TGCGCCAGCAGCTTGAATGGTCACAGAGACGAGCAGTACTTC CASSLNGHRDEQYF - TRBJ2-7 - TRBV5-1
TGTGCCAGCTCACCAAGGTCGGGAAACTCTGGGGCCAACGTCCTGACTTTC CASSPRSGNSGANVLTF many TRBJ2-6 - TRBV18
TGTGCCAGCAGCCAAGCCCTCGGGACAGGGGTTTACAATGAGCAGTTCTTC CASSQALGTGVYNEQFF - TRBJ2-1 TRBD1 TRBV14
TGCAGTGCTAGCCCCCGGACGAACACTGAAGCTTTCTTT CSASPRTNTEAFF - TRBJ1-1 - TRBV20-1
TGTGCCACCAGTGAGGGGACAGGGAGGAGCGGGACTAACACCGGGGAGCTGTTTTTT CATSEGTGRSGTNTGELFF - TRBJ2-2 TRBD1 TRBV24-1
TGTGCCAGCTGCTTCGAGGGGTCCTACGAGCAGTACTTC CASCFEGSYEQYF - TRBJ2-7 - TRBV12-3/TRBV12-4
TGTGCCAGCAGCCCCCAAACGACTAGCGGGCCCTACAATGAGCAGTTCTTC CASSPQTTSGPYNEQFF many TRBJ2-1 TRBD2 TRBV3-1
TGTGCCAGCAGCTTAAGTGTGGACACTGAAGCTTTCTTT CASSLSVDTEAFF few TRBJ1-1 - TRBV7-9
TGTGCCAGCAGTTTGGCGCGGGGGGGCCAAAGAGGTGCAGATACGCAGTATTTT CASSLARGGQRGADTQYF few TRBJ2-3 TRBD2 TRBV12-3/TRBV12-4
TGCAGTGCTAAGTTCGGGACAGAATCCCTATCAGCTTTCTTT CSAKFGTESLSAFF few TRBJ1-1 TRBD1 TRBV20-1
TGCGCCAGCAGCCAGGGGACTAGCGGGAGGTTCTACGAGCAGTACTTC CASSQGTSGRFYEQYF few TRBJ2-7 TRBD2 TRBV4-3
TGTGCCAGCAGCCGGGGGGGCGTTGGGACAGATACGCAGTATTTT CASSRGGVGTDTQYF few TRBJ2-3 TRBD2 TRBV27
TGTGCCAGCAGCTCAGTTGACAGGCGCTATGGCTACACCTTC CASSSVDRRYGYTF - TRBJ1-2 - TRBV5-5